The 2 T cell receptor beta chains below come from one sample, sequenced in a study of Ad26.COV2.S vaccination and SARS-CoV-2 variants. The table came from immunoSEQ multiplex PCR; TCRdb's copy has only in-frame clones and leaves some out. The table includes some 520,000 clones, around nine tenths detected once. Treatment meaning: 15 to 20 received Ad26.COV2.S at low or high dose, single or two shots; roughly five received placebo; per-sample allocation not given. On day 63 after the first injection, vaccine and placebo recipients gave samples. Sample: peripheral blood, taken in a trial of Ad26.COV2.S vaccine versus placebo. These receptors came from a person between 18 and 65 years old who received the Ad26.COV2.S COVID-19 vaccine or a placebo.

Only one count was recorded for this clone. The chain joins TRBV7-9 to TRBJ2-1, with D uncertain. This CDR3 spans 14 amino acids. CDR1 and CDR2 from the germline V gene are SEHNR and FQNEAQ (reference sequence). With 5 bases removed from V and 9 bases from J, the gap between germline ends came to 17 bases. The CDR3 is CASSLDSGYSEQFF. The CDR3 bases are TGTGCCAGCAGCCTTGACTCTGGGTATAGTGAGCAGTTCTTC.

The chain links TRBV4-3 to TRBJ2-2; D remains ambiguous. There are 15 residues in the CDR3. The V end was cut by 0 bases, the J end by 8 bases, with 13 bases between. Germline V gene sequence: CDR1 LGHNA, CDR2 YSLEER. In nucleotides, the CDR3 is TGCGCCAGCAGCCAAGATTTTTTGCTGGGGGGGGAGCTGTTTTTT. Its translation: CASSQDFLLGGELFF.